This T cell receptor (beta chain) is drawn from a study of human T cells and chemical hapten exposure. Study-level background: Alopecia areata, totalis and universalis patients, mostly female, were included.

TCRdb re-called the RACE reads through MiXCR, storing one row per CDR3 protein. The table records more than 80,000 distinct CDR3 sequences, 10% of them present only once. Time point meaning: patch test 2, 6 weeks after DPC sensitization. As for treatment: therapeutic diphenylcyclopropenone sensitization with weekly scalp DPC. Venepuncture was done earlier than the placement of each patch test. Study findings and constraints: PT1 expanded TCR counts and patch test score correlated positively. The formation of large CDR3 similarity clusters by expanded TCRs significantly exceeded that of controls.

This CDR3 contains 18 residues. The V end lost 3 bases, the J end lost 0 bases, and 15 bases lay between the germline ends. Looked up from germline, CDR1 is KGHSH and CDR2 is LQKENI. On this clonotype: Its target is unknown. Just one base apart from a much larger clone, this may be a read error.

The sequences come from whole blood, collected in connection with sensitization to the hapten diphenylcyclopropenone (DPC). The chain joins TRBV18 to TRBJ2-6; maybe TRBD1 (5 bases). The source is a woman between 50 and 59 years old with alopecia areata. Some clones in this sample may be carry-over from other donors' samples. The CDR3 DNA reads TGTGCCAGCTCACCTTTCGACAGTGCAAGCTCTGGGGCCAACGTCCTGACTTTC. This gives the protein CASSPFDSASSGANVLTF.